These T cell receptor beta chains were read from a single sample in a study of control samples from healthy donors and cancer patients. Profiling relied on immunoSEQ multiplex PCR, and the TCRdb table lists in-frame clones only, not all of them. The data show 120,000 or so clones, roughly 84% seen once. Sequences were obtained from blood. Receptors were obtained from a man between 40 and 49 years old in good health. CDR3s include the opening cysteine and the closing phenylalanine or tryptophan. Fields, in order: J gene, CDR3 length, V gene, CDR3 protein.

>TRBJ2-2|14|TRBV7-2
CASSSQYNTGELFF
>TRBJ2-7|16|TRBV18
CASSPPGQGSPYEQYF
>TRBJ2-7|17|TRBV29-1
CSVEEFSGGGRGVEQYF
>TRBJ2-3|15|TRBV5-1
CASGGRGSGPDTQYF
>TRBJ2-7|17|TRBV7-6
CASSFDAGRGAAYEQYF
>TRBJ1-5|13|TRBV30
CAWSVSVNQPQHF
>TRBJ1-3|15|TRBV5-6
CASSSLSDSGNTIYF
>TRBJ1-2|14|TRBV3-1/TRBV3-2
CASTHTGTGSGYTF
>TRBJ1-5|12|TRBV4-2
CASSQADQPQHF
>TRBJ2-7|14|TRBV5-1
CASSLGQKPYEQYF
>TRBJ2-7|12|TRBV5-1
CASSFMVGEQYF
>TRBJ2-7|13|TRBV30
CACQRPSSYEQYF
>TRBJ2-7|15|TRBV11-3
CASSPGRGATYEQYF
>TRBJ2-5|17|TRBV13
CASSLVFSGGYQETQYF
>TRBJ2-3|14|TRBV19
CASSLTGTSDTQYF
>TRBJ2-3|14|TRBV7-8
CASSLSHSADTQYF
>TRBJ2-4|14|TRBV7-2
CASSLQGAKNIQYF
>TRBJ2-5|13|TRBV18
CASSPGQQETQYF
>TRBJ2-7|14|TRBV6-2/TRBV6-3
CASSLWGTSYEQYF
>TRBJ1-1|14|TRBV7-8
CASSLGDRTREAFF
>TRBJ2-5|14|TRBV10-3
CAISEQGLGETQYF
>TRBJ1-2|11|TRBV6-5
CASSRDYGYTF
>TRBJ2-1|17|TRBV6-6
CASSPPGGRSSYNEQFF
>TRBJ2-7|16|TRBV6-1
CASSEQSRGGAYEQYF
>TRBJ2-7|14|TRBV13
CASSRNQGRHEQYF
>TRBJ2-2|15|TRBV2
CASSAGQGFPGELFF
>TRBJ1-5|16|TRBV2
CASSESWLSGNQPQHF
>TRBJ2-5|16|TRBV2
CASSDSAGPFQETQYF
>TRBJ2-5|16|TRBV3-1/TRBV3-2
CASSKGLAGGRETQYF
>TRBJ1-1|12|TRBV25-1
CASSVLNTEAFF
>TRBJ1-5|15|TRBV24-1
CATSDSTRGRQPQHF
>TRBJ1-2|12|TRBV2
CASRPGRRGYTF
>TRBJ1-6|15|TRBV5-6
CASSLSDRENSPLHF
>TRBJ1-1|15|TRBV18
CASSPPGTGDEKAFF
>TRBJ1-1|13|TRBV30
CAWSWWQNTEAFF
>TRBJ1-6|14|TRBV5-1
CASSWGAGNSPLHF
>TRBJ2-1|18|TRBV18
CASSPDRGRRSSYNEQFF
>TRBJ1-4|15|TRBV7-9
CASSRGEGWSEKLFF
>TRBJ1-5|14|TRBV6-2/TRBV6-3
CASSYSRGSQPQHF
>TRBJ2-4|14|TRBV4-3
CASSQAGAKNIQYF
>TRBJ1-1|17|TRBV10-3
CAISDSGRARMNTEAFF
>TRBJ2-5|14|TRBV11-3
CASSLGPAQETQYF
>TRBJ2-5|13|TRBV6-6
CASSSTLQETQYF
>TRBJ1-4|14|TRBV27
CASSWTGSNEKLFF
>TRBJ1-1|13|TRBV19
CASSTTGGTEAFF
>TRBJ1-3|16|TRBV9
CASSVALGTSGNTIYF
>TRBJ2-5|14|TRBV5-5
CASSTRGEGETQYF
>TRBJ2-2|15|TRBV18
CASSPAVGNTGELFF
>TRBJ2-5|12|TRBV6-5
CAQGAEGETQYF
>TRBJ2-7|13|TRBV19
CASSLGADYEQYF
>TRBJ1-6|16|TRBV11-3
CASSPRAGGLNSPLHF
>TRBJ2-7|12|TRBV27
CANLGSSYEQYF
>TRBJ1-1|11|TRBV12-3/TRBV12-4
CASKYTTEAFF
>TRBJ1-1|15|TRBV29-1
CSVIPTGGMFTEAFF